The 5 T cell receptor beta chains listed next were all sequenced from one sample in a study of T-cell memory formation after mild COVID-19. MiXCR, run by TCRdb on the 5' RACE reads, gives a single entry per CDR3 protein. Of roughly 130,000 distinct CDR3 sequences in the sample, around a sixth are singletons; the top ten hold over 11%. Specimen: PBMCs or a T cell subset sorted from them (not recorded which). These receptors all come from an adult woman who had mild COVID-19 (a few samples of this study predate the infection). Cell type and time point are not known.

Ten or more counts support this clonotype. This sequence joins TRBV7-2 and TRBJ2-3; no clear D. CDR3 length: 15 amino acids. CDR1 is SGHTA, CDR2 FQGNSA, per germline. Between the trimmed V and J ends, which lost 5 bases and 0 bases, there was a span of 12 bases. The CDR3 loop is CASSPAYISTDTQYF. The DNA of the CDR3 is TGTGCCAGCAGCCCAGCTTACATTAGCACAGATACGCAGTATTTT.

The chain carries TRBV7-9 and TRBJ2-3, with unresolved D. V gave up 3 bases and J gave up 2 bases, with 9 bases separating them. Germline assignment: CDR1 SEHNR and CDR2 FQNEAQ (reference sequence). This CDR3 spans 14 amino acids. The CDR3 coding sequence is TGTGCCAGCAGCTTCGGCAGGTTCACAGATACGCAGTATTTT. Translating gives CASSFGRFTDTQYF.

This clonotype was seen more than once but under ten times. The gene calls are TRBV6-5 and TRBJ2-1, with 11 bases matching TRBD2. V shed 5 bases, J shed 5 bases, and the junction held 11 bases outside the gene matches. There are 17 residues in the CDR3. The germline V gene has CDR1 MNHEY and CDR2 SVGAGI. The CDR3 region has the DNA TGTGCCAGCAGTAACGGGTATAGCGGGAGGGCCGACAATGAGCAGTTCTTC. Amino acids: CASSNGYSGRADNEQFF.

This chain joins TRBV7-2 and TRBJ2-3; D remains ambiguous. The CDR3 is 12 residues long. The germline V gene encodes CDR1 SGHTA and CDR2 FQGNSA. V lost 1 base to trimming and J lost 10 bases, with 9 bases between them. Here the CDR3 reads CASSLVGYAQYF. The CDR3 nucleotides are TGTGCCAGCAGCTTAGTGGGGTATGCGCAGTATTTT.

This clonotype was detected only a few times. CDR3 in amino acids: CSGRSGETEAFF. CDR3 bases: TGCAGCGGCAGATCGGGGGAAACTGAAGCTTTCTTT. V is TRBV29-1 and J is TRBJ1-1; D might be TRBD1 (5 bases). Germline CDR1 is SQVTM and CDR2 is ANQGSEA. This CDR3 region has 12 residues. Trimming took 7 bases from V and 5 from J, leaving 14 bases between them.